This T cell receptor (beta chain) derives from a study of cytomegalovirus exposure and HLA in healthy donors. Study as a whole: An early data release held some 85 million unique TCRs from HLA-typed donors.

V dropped 4 bases and J dropped 0 bases, with 13 bases sitting between them. The CDR3 is 16 residues long. Per the germline V gene, CDR1 is MNHNS and CDR2 is SASEGT. Notes on this clone: What it recognizes is unknown.

Study observations and caveats: According to the study, approximately 150 TCR beta chains were cytomegalovirus-associated. TCR beta sequences reportedly predicted most subjects' HLA-A and HLA-B alleles accurately.

Donors were ostensibly healthy at sampling, although undocumented immune exposures were probable. PCR involved 60 Vbeta and 13 Jbeta primers. The assay was immunoSEQ multiplex PCR, and TCRdb's table has in-frame clones only and misses some. The sample carries 150,000 to 180,000 clones, 70% to 80% recorded once. This clonotype was sampled from a woman between 35 and 50 years old in good health and CMV-seronegative. The genes are TRBV6-1 and TRBJ1-3; no firm D call. Sequenced input: PBMCs. The CDR3: CASSVLTASSGNTIYF. As DNA, the CDR3 is TGTGCCAGCAGTGTATTAACCGCCAGCTCTGGAAACACCATATATTTT.